Presented here are 12 T cell receptor beta chains from one specimen sequenced in a study of OX40 agonist ivuxolimab in advanced cancers. Sequencing was performed with immunoSEQ multiplex PCR; in TCRdb, only in-frame clones are kept and a portion is missing. This sample has some 64,000 clones; about nine tenths occur once, and the top ten carry roughly 25%. Specimen: CD4+ or CD8+ T cells sorted from blood, collected in a trial of the OX40 agonist ivuxolimab. These receptors were collected from an adult with an advanced solid tumor such as melanoma, head and neck, liver or kidney cancer.

This chain uses TRBV5-1 with TRBJ2-2; D is unclear. CDR1 is SGHRS and CDR2 is YFSETQ in the germline V gene. V was trimmed by 2 bases and J by 5 bases, leaving 1 base between them. There are 11 residues in the CDR3. CDR3 region: CASSFTGELFF. CDR3 DNA sequence: TGCGCCAGCAGCTTTACCGGGGAGCTGTTTTTT.

This chain links TRBV9 with TRBJ2-1; 9 nucleotides agree with TRBD1. Germline loops: CDR1 SGDLS, CDR2 YYNGEE. CDR3 length: 15 residues. The ends lost 4 bases at V and 8 bases at J; junction bases unmatched: 10. CDR3 region: CASSPDGDRVDEQFF. The CDR3, as DNA: TGTGCCAGCAGCCCGGACGGGGACAGGGTCGATGAGCAGTTCTTC. Using reference TRBV9 and TRBJ2-1 for the parts outside the CDR3, the full variable domain is DSGVTQTPKHLITATGQRVTLRCSPRSGDLSVYWYQQSLDQGLQFLIQYYNGEERAKGNILERFSAQQFPDLHSELNLSSLELGDSALYFCASSPDGDRVDEQFFGPGTRLTVL.

This clone was seen only once. This chain connects TRBV7-2 to TRBJ2-1; no definite D call. CDR3 length: 16 amino acids. Germline V gives CDR1 SGHTA, CDR2 FQGNSA. The V end was cut by 2 bases, the J end by 0 bases, with 11 bases between. The CDR3 loop reads CASSLRFTDSYNEQFF. CDR3 sequence (DNA): TGTGCCAGCAGCTTACGTTTTACGGACTCCTACAATGAGCAGTTCTTC. Filled out from reference TRBV7-2 and TRBJ2-1, the complete variable domain reads GAGVSQSPSNKVTEKGKDVELRCDPISGHTALYWYRQSLGQGLEFLIYFQGNSAPDKSGLPSDRFSAERTGGSVSTLTIQRTQQEDSAVYLCASSLRFTDSYNEQFFGPGTRLTVL.

The chain is built from TRBV15 and TRBJ2-5, with D possibly TRBD1 on 6 matching bases. The CDR3 runs to 15 residues. V dropped 1 base and J dropped 5 bases, with 14 bases sitting between them. CDR1 is LNHNV, CDR2 YYDKDF, per germline (reference sequence). CDR3 in amino acids: CATSRGLGDIETQYF. DNA for the CDR3: TGTGCCACCAGCAGAGGGCTTGGGGACATTGAGACCCAGTACTTC.

V usage is TRBV28 and J usage is TRBJ1-5, with D perhaps matching TRBD1 (6 bases). This CDR3 has 16 residues. Trimming pared 10 bases from V and 9 bases from J, leaving 28 bases between. Germline V gene sequence: CDR1 MDHEN, CDR2 SYDVKM. CDR3 sequence (DNA): TGTGCCACCCGCCACTCTCAGGGGCGAGTAATGTGGCCCCAGCATTTT. It codes for CATRHSQGRVMWPQHF.

The rearrangement joins TRBV7-2 to TRBJ2-2; TRBD2 matches at 7 bases. The CDR3 totals 17 residues. Germline CDR1 reads SGHTA; CDR2 reads FQGNSA. The J segment lost 5 bases and the V segment lost 3 bases, leaving 12 bases of the junction unmatched. The CDR3 nucleotides read TGTGCCAGCAGCTTGGCGGGGTTAAGCGGGGAGACCGGGGAGCTGTTTTTT. Its protein is CASSLAGLSGETGELFF. The full variable domain, rest sourced from reference TRBV7-2 and TRBJ2-2, is GAGVSQSPSNKVTEKGKDVELRCDPISGHTALYWYRQSLGQGLEFLIYFQGNSAPDKSGLPSDRFSAERTGGSVSTLTIQRTQQEDSAVYLCASSLAGLSGETGELFFGEGSRLTVL.

The V and J genes are TRBV9 and TRBJ1-2; D gene ambiguous. CDR3 length: 15 amino acids. The germline V gene has CDR1 SGDLS and CDR2 YYNGEE. Trimming cost V 1 base and J 6 bases, with 16 bases left between them. Here the CDR3 reads CASSVNNPGSNGYTF. The CDR3 coding sequence is TGTGCCAGCAGCGTAAATAATCCCGGGAGCAATGGCTACACCTTC.

This rearrangement joins TRBV19 to TRBJ2-5, with TRBD1 matching over 10 bases. Germline CDR1 is LNHDA and CDR2 is SQIVND (reference sequence). V gave up 5 bases and J gave up 5 bases; unmatched junction bases: 8. The CDR3 runs to 15 residues. The DNA of the CDR3 is TGTGCCAGTAGTCCAGGACAGGGGGGGATGGAGACCCAGTACTTC. Its protein product is CASSPGQGGMETQYF.

The J gene is TRBJ2-7, the V gene TRBV6-5; D uncertain. The germline V gene has CDR1 MNHEY and CDR2 SVGAGI. Trimming stripped 6 bases from V and 1 base from J, with 7 bases between. The CDR3 is 12 residues long. CDR3 loop: CASRDGSYEQYF. CDR3 sequence (DNA): TGTGCCAGCAGGGACGGATCCTACGAGCAGTACTTC.

V usage is TRBV5-5 and J usage is TRBJ2-7, with D tentatively TRBD2 (5 bases). The CDR3 extends over 13 amino acids. Germline V lookup: CDR1 SGHKS, CDR2 YYEKEE (reference sequence). The V and J ends lost 1 base and 3 bases respectively, with 8 bases between them. CDR3 nucleotide sequence: TGTGCCAGCAGCTTGCACGGGGTCTACGAGCAGTACTTC. It encodes CASSLHGVYEQYF.

The V gene is TRBV15, the J gene TRBJ2-7, with 7 positions matching TRBD1. Germline lookup yields CDR1 LNHNV and CDR2 YYDKDF (reference sequence). Trimming took 1 base from V and 2 from J; bases not matched to a gene: 2. CDR3 length equals 14 residues. The DNA for the CDR3 is TGTGCCACCAGCAGAGGGGGGACAGCCTACGAGCAGTACTTC. It encodes CATSRGGTAYEQYF.

The chain employs TRBV5-1 and TRBJ2-3; the D is unclear. Germline CDR1 is SGHRS and CDR2 is YFSETQ. The CDR3 totals 12 residues. Trimming removed 0 bases at V and 12 bases at J, with 11 bases between. The CDR3 here is CASSLAGPVQYF. Here the CDR3 DNA reads TGCGCCAGCAGCTTGGCTGGACCTGTACAGTATTTT.